The 28 T cell receptor beta chains below were found in one sample sequenced in a study of T cells after yellow fever vaccination. One entry per CDR3 protein results from TCRdb running MiXCR on the 5' RACE reads. The sample shows 150,000 to 200,000 distinct CDR3 sequences, around 9% of them seen only once. This specimen was CD8+ T cells sorted from PBMCs, taken 45 days after the yellow fever booster vaccination. All receptors come from a man aged 18 to 30 who received the YFV17D yellow fever vaccine.

In its sample, this clonotype was seen many times. The chain uses TRBV4-1 and TRBJ1-1; TRBD1 might be the D (5 bases). The CDR3 contains 15 residues. V lost 4 bases to trimming and J lost 0 bases, with 12 bases between them. Germline CDR1 MGHRA, CDR2 YSYEKL. CDR3 loop: CASSLGGRMNTEAFF. Here the CDR3 DNA reads TGCGCCAGCAGCCTGGGGGGAAGGATGAACACTGAAGCTTTCTTT.

This clonotype was found a few times. V and J are TRBV29-1 and TRBJ2-1; perhaps TRBD2 as D (6 bases). The V gene lost 3 bases and the J gene lost 6 bases, with 24 bases spanning the gap. The germline gives CDR1 SQVTM, CDR2 ANQGSEA. This CDR3 comprises 17 residues. The CDR3 reads CSVDDPPPGGDPNEQFF. The CDR3 DNA reads TGCAGCGTTGATGACCCCCCCCCGGGCGGGGACCCCAATGAGCAGTTCTTC.

The V gene is TRBV9, the J gene TRBJ1-2; D unresolved. Germline V gene data show CDR1 as SGDLS and CDR2 as YYNGEE. V was pared by 6 bases and J by 1 base, with 16 bases between. The CDR3 sequence is 15 residues long. CDR3 protein: CASTFGSNINYGYTF. As DNA, the CDR3 is TGTGCCAGCACTTTCGGGAGCAACATTAACTATGGCTACACCTTC.

Many counts were recorded for this clonotype. The chain employs TRBV4-3 and TRBJ2-7; 8 bases align to TRBD2. V gave up 0 bases and J gave up 0 bases; unmatched junction bases: 4. Germline V gene data show CDR1 as LGHNA and CDR2 as YSLEER. There are 16 residues in the CDR3. CDR3 bases: TGCGCCAGCAGCCAAGAGGTAGCGGGGATCTCCTACGAGCAGTACTTC. This sequence encodes CASSQEVAGISYEQYF.

Many counts were recorded for this clonotype. The rearrangement joins TRBV7-9 to TRBJ1-3; D unclear. CDR1 and CDR2 from the germline V gene are SEHNR and FQNEAQ (reference sequence). This CDR3 has 15 residues. Trimming stripped 5 bases from V and 2 bases from J, with 13 bases between. CDR3 DNA sequence: TGTGCCAGCAGCCGCGTTACAGCCCCTGGAAACACCATATATTTT. It yields the protein CASSRVTAPGNTIYF. Based on the CDR3 plus reference TRBV7-9 and TRBJ1-3, the full variable domain is DTGVSQNPRHKITKRGQNVTFRCDPISEHNRLYWYRQTLGQGPEFLTYFQNEAQLEKSRLLSDRFSAERPKGSFSTLEIQRTEQGDSAMYLCASSRVTAPGNTIYFGEGSWLTVV.

The genes are TRBV14 and TRBJ2-5, with 10 bases matching TRBD2. The germline gives CDR1 SGHDN, CDR2 FVKESK. CDR3 size: 18 residues. Trimming removed 0 bases from V and 5 bases from J; junction bases left unmatched: 12. This CDR3 reads CASSQDTPKAGGPETQYF. The CDR3 DNA reads TGTGCCAGCAGCCAAGATACGCCCAAAGCGGGGGGGCCCGAGACCCAGTACTTC.

This clonotype was counted between two and nine times. V usage is TRBV4-3 and J usage is TRBJ2-2, with D perhaps assigned TRBD1 or TRBD2 (6 bases each). The germline CDR1 and CDR2 sequences are LGHNA and YSLEER. The ends were cut back, 2 bases at V and 0 bases at J, with 16 bases in the middle. CDR3 length: 18 residues. The CDR3 DNA reads as TGCGCCAGCAGCCAAATTTCGTTCCGGGGGCCGAACACCGGGGAGCTGTTTTTT. Amino acid sequence: CASSQISFRGPNTGELFF.

The chain links TRBV4-3 to TRBJ1-1, with 7 bases lining up with TRBD1. The CDR3 length is 16 residues. With V trimmed by 0 bases and J by 12 bases, 16 bases remained unmatched. CDR1 LGHNA and CDR2 YSLEER come from the germline V gene. The CDR3 DNA reads TGCGCCAGCAGCCAAGATACAGGGGAAGTTACCTATCCCCCTTTCTTT. Amino acids: CASSQDTGEVTYPPFF.

The sample holds a few counts of this clonotype. V usage is TRBV6-4 and J usage is TRBJ2-3, with D perhaps matching TRBD1 or TRBD2 (6 bases each). This CDR3 has 13 residues. Looked up from germline, CDR1 is MRHNA and CDR2 is SNTAGT. V lost 5 bases, J lost 9 bases, and 15 bases lay in between. The DNA for the CDR3 is TGTGCCAGCAGTCATGACCCCGGGGGCACGCAGTATTTT. Its protein is CASSHDPGGTQYF.

This clonotype was observed a handful of times. The chain is built from TRBV6-2 or TRBV6-3 and TRBJ2-5, with 9 bases that match TRBD2. Germline loops: CDR1 MNHEY, CDR2 SVGEGT. This CDR3 is 15 amino acids long. Germline trimming cut 3 bases from V and 3 bases from J; bases unmatched to any gene: 5. The CDR3 nucleotides read TGTGCCAGCAGTTATTCGTCTAGCGGGGAAGAGACCCAGTACTTC. Protein sequence: CASSYSSSGEETQYF.

This clonotype was counted at least ten times. This sequence joins TRBV9 and TRBJ2-1, with D perhaps TRBD2 (5 bases). V was pared by 0 bases and J by 1 base, with 8 bases between. Germline CDR1 reads SGDLS; CDR2 reads YYNGEE. This CDR3 comprises 15 residues. CDR3 residues: CASSVDGVSYNEQFF. The CDR3 DNA is TGTGCCAGCAGCGTAGACGGGGTTTCCTACAATGAGCAGTTCTTC.

This clonotype was seen only a few times. The chain carries TRBV6-2 or TRBV6-3 and TRBJ2-6; D gene unclear. Germline V gene lookup returns CDR1 MNHEY and CDR2 SVGEGT. Trimming took off 6 bases at V and 3 bases at J, with 24 bases between the two ends. There are 19 residues in the CDR3. In nucleotides, the CDR3 is TGTGCCAGCAGGACGCGATCGGACGCCTCCGCCGGTGGGGCCAACGTCCTGACTTTC. As protein: CASRTRSDASAGGANVLTF.

This clonotype appeared a few times. The junction departs from germline at one end; a sequencing error may be responsible. J is TRBJ2-6 and V is TRBV6-2 or TRBV6-3, with 7 bases aligning to TRBD1. Germline lookup yields CDR1 MNHEY and CDR2 SVGEGT. The CDR3 is made up of 16 amino acids. The CDR3: CASRYSPGQGANVLTF. CDR3 nucleotide sequence: TGTGCCAGCAGGTACTCTCCGGGACAGGGGGCCAACGTCCTGACTTTC.

The chain recombines TRBV3-1 with TRBJ1-6, with TRBD1 as a possible D gene (6 bases). V was shortened by 4 bases and J by 5 bases, with 9 bases between the two germline ends. From germline, CDR1 is LGHDT and CDR2 YNNKEL (reference sequence). This CDR3 is built from 14 residues. CDR3 DNA: TGTGCCAGCAGCCGGGCAGGGGATAATTCACCCCTCCACTTT. Translating gives CASSRAGDNSPLHF.

This clonotype was recorded a few times. The CDR3 loop is CASTSGGNEQFF. CDR3 DNA sequence: TGTGCCAGCACTTCAGGGGGGAATGAGCAGTTCTTC. The chain recombines TRBV6-5 with TRBJ2-1, with D perhaps matching TRBD1 (7 bases). V was trimmed by 7 bases and J by 7 bases, leaving 11 bases between them. This CDR3 has 12 residues. Per the germline V gene, CDR1 is MNHEY and CDR2 is SVGAGI.

The V call is TRBV4-2, the J call TRBJ2-3; D is unclear. The germline V and J ends were trimmed by 0 bases and 2 bases, with 12 bases remaining between them. The CDR3 runs to 16 residues. Germline V gene sequence: CDR1 LGHNA, CDR2 YNFKEQ. This chain's CDR3 is CASSQDQSYLTDTQYF. The DNA for the CDR3 is TGTGCCAGCAGCCAAGATCAATCTTATCTCACAGATACGCAGTATTTT.

V gene TRBV6-6 combines with J gene TRBJ2-7; possibly TRBD1 for D (6 bases). CDR1 is MNHNY, CDR2 SVGAGI, per germline (reference sequence). This CDR3 comprises 14 residues. V was clipped by 3 bases and J by 3 bases, with 12 bases between them. CDR3 sequence reads: CASSYLGGCYEQYF. The CDR3 nucleotides read TGTGCCAGCAGTTATTTAGGGGGTTGCTACGAGCAGTACTTC.

The rearrangement joins TRBV14 to TRBJ2-3, with 7 bases matching TRBD2. Trimming took 3 bases from V and 4 from J; bases not matched to a gene: 1. The CDR3 spans 13 residues. Germline lookup yields CDR1 SGHDN and CDR2 FVKESK. The CDR3 loop is CASSQGGSDTQYF. The CDR3 DNA reads as TGTGCCAGCAGCCAGGGAGGGTCAGATACGCAGTATTTT.

The table lists this clonotype with a few counts. This chain joins TRBV14 and TRBJ1-2, with 9 bases fitting TRBD1. Germline CDR1 and CDR2: SGHDN and FVKESK. With 3 bases clipped from V and 8 bases from J, the junction kept 10 bases outside the gene matches. The CDR3 covers 15 residues. DNA for the CDR3: TGTGCCAGCAGCCACGAAGGACAGGGGTTCTGGGGCTACACCTTC. It is translated as CASSHEGQGFWGYTF.

This clonotype was observed a few times. This chain's CDR3 is CASRGTGEPEETQYF. The CDR3 nucleotides are TGTGCCAGCAGGGGGACAGGGGAGCCAGAGGAGACCCAGTACTTC. The chain joins TRBV14 to TRBJ2-5, with 10 bases that match TRBD1. From germline, CDR1 is SGHDN and CDR2 FVKESK. The V and J ends lost 6 bases and 5 bases, in that order; junction bases with no gene match: 9. The CDR3 spans 15 residues.

This chain links TRBV27 with TRBJ2-7; TRBD1 is a possible D gene (6 bases). V gave up 2 bases and J gave up 3 bases, with 8 bases separating them. Germline V gene sequence: CDR1 MNHEY, CDR2 SMNVEV (reference sequence). This CDR3 is built from 13 residues. The CDR3 DNA reads TGTGCCAGCAGTTTAGGACAGTTCTACGAGCAGTACTTC. Protein: CASSLGQFYEQYF.

The chain recombines TRBV11-1 with TRBJ2-3; 13 nucleotides align to TRBD2. The CDR3 extends over 17 amino acids. After removal of 3 bases from V and 5 bases from J, the junction contained 8 bases not matched to a gene. Germline values: CDR1 SGHAT, CDR2 FQDESV (reference sequence). The CDR3 sequence: CASSFPLAGGPEDTQYF. The CDR3 DNA sequence: TGTGCCAGCAGCTTCCCACTAGCGGGGGGGCCCGAAGATACGCAGTATTTT.

CDR3 in DNA: TGTGCCAGCAGCTTAGAGGCAGACGGCAATGAGCAGTTCTTC. Protein: CASSLEADGNEQFF. The chain couples TRBV7-8 to TRBJ2-1; D uncertain. V lost 1 base to trimming and J lost 6 bases, with 10 bases between them. The CDR3 consists of 14 residues. Germline-derived CDR1 and CDR2 are SGHVS and FQNEAQ.

The chain couples TRBV7-2 to TRBJ2-1; 8 bases are shared with TRBD2. V shed 5 bases, J shed 6 bases, and the junction held 6 bases outside the gene matches. The CDR3 runs 14 residues. Germline lookup yields CDR1 SGHTA and CDR2 FQGNSA. CDR3 bases: TGTGCCAGCAGCCCGCGGGGGGCATGCAATGAGCAGTTCTTC. Residues: CASSPRGACNEQFF.

This clonotype came up a few times. CDR3 protein: CATSRTSAGIKNIQYF. CDR3 coding DNA: TGTGCCACCAGCAGAACAAGCGCCGGGATCAAAAACATTCAGTACTTC. This chain links TRBV15 with TRBJ2-4, with D possibly matching TRBD2 (5 bases). The length of the CDR3 is 16 residues. The V gene lost 2 bases and the J gene lost 3 bases, with 14 bases spanning the gap. Per the germline V gene, CDR1 is LNHNV and CDR2 is YYDKDF (reference sequence).

The sample holds many counts of this clonotype. CDR3 in amino acids: CASSQVGGNEQFF. The CDR3 coding sequence is TGCGCCAGCAGCCAAGTCGGCGGGAATGAGCAGTTCTTC. V usage is TRBV4-1 and J usage is TRBJ2-1; D may be TRBD2 (5 bases). Germline-derived CDR1 and CDR2 are MGHRA and YSYEKL. The CDR3 is made up of 13 amino acids. V was trimmed by 1 base and J by 7 bases, leaving 8 bases between them.

This clonotype was detected only a few times. The CDR3 DNA follows: TGTGCCAGCAGTTACTCTCCAGGGGGCACTGAAGCTTTCTTT. This sequence encodes CASSYSPGGTEAFF. The chain joins TRBV6-5 to TRBJ1-1; 7 bases are shared with TRBD1. This CDR3 region has 14 residues. V was pared by 0 bases and J by 4 bases, with 2 bases of the junction left unmatched. CDR1 and CDR2 from the germline V gene are MNHEY and SVGAGI.

The chain recombines TRBV20-1 with TRBJ2-3; D gene ambiguous. V lost 6 bases to trimming and J lost 2 bases, with 15 bases between them. This CDR3 spans 14 amino acids. Germline CDR1 and CDR2: DFQATT and SNEGSKA (reference sequence). The CDR3 reads CSAARTWDTDTQYF. The CDR3, as DNA: TGCAGTGCAGCCCGCACGTGGGACACAGATACGCAGTATTTT.